This T cell receptor beta chain was profiled in a study of blood T cells in healthy people across ages. Study at large: Template switching caught about one barcoded beta molecule for each two T cells.

Caucasian individuals from Russia who were healthy and aged about 6 to 90 acted as donors. V gave up 0 bases and J gave up 6 bases; unmatched junction bases: 10. The CDR3 runs to 17 residues. Germline-derived CDR1 and CDR2 are LGHNA and YNFKEQ. PCR was performed a second time for about 6 to 12 cycles using a sample-barcoded 5' primer and a J-beta primer mix. Every cDNA molecule carried a tag from a template-switch adaptor bearing 12 random nucleotides. TCRdb reprocessed the 5' RACE reads with MiXCR, giving one entry per CDR3 protein. Here the sample spans roughly 900,000 distinct CDR3 sequences, roughly 48% being singletons.

V usage is TRBV4-2 and J usage is TRBJ2-3, with 9 bases aligning to TRBD2. Sequencing input: blood. The sequence derives from a man younger than 40 in good health. DNA of the CDR3: TGTGCCAGCAGCCAAGAATTGGGCGGCGGGGGGGCGGATACGCAGTATTTT. Encoded protein: CASSQELGGGGADTQYF.